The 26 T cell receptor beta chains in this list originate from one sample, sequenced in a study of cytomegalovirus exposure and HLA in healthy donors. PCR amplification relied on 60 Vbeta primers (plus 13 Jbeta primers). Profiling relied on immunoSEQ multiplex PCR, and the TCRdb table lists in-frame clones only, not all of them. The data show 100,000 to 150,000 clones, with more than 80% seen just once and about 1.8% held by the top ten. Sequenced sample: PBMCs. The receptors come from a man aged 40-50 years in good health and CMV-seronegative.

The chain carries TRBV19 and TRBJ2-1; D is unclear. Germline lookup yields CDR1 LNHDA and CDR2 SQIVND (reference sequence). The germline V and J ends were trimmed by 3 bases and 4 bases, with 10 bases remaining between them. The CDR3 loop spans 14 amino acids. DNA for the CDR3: TGTGCCAGTAGTATTTATGAGATGTACAATGAGCAGTTCTTC. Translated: CASSIYEMYNEQFF.

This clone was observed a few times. CDR3 in DNA: TGCACCAGCAGCCAAGATCGTACCGGGAGTGCGAGAACCGGGGAGCTGTTTTTT. Translation: CTSSQDRTGSARTGELFF. This sequence joins TRBV1 and TRBJ2-2; the table names TRBD2, a call not compared with the DNA. TRBV1 is annotated as a pseudogene. The length of the CDR3 is 18 residues.

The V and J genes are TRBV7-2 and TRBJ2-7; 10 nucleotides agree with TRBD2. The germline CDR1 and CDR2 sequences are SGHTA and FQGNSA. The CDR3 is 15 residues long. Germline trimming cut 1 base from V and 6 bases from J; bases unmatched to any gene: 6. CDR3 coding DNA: TGTGCCAGCAGCTTAGAAGGGCTAGCGGGAGTCGAGCAGTACTTC. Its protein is CASSLEGLAGVEQYF.

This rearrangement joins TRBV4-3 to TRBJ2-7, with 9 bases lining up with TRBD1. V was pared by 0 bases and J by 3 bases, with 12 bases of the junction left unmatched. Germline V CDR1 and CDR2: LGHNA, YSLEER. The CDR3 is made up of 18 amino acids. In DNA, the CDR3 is TGCGCCAGCAGCCAAGATCTCGGGAGACAGGGGGGAGGCTACGAGCAGTACTTC. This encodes CASSQDLGRQGGGYEQYF.

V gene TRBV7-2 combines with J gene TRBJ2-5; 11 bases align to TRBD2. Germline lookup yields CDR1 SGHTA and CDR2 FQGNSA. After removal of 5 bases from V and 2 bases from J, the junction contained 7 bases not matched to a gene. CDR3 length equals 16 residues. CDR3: CASSGTSGGLQETQYF. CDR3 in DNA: TGTGCCAGCAGCGGAACTAGCGGGGGACTACAAGAGACCCAGTACTTC.

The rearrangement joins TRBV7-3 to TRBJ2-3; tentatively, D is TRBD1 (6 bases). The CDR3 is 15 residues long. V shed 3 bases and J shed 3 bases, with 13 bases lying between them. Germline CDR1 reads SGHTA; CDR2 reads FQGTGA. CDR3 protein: CASSLTGLGTDTQYF. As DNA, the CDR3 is TGTGCCAGCAGCTTGACAGGACTTGGTACAGATACGCAGTATTTT.

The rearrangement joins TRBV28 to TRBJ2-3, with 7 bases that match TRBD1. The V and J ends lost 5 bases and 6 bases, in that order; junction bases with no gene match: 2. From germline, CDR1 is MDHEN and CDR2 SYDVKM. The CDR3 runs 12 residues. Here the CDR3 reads CASSMTGDTQYF. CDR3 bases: TGTGCCAGCAGTATGACAGGGGATACGCAGTATTTT.

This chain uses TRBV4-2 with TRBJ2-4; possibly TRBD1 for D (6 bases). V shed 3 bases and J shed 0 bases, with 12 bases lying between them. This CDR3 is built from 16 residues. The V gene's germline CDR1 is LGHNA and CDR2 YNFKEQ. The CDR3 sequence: CASSQGTSLAKNIQYF. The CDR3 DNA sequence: TGTGCCAGCAGCCAGGGGACAAGCCTAGCCAAAAACATTCAGTACTTC.

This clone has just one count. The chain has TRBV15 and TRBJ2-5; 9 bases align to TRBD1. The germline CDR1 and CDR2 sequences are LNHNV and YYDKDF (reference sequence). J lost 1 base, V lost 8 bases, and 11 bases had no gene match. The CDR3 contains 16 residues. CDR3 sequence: CATASLGTGFQETQYF. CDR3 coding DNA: TGTGCCACCGCATCCTTGGGGACAGGGTTCCAAGAGACCCAGTACTTC.

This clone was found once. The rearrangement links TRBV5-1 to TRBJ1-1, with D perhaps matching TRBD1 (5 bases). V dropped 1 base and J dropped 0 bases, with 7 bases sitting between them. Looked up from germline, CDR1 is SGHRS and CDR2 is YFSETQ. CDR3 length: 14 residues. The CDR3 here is CASSLWGLNTEAFF. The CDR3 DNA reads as TGCGCCAGCAGCTTGTGGGGCCTGAACACTGAAGCTTTCTTT. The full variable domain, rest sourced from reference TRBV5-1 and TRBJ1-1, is KAGVTQTPRYLIKTRGQQVTLSCSPISGHRSVSWYQQTPGQGLQFLFEYFSETQRNKGNFPGRFSGRQFSNSRSEMNVSTLELGDSALYLCASSLWGLNTEAFFGQGTRLTVV.

CDR3: CASSLDWVGGARQYF. CDR3 DNA: TGTGCCAGCAGCTTAGATTGGGTGGGGGGGGCAAGGCAGTATTTT. The chain employs TRBV7-2 and TRBJ2-3; weak D call: TRBD2 (7 bases). V was trimmed by 1 base and J by 11 bases, leaving 19 bases between them. Germline lookup yields CDR1 SGHTA and CDR2 FQGNSA. The CDR3 is 15 amino acids.

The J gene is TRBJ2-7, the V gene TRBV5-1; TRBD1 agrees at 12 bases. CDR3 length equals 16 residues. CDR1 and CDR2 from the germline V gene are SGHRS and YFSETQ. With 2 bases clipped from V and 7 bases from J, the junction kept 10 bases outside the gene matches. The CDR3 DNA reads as TGCGCCAGCAGCTTCGGGACAGGGGGCCCGTTGGGGGAGCAGTACTTC. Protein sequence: CASSFGTGGPLGEQYF.

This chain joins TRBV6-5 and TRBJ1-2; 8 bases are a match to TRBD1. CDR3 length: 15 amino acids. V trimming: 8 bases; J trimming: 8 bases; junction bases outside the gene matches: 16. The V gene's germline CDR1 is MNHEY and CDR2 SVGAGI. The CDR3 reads CASPVRKDRERGYTF. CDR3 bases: TGTGCCAGCCCCGTTAGAAAGGACAGGGAACGCGGCTACACCTTC.

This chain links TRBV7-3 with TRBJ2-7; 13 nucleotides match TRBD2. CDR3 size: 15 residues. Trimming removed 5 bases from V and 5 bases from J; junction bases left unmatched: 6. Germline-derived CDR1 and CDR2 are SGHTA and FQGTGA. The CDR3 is CASSLGLAGTDEQYF. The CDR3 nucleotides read TGTGCCAGCAGCCTGGGACTAGCGGGAACCGACGAGCAGTACTTC.

The CDR3 DNA reads as TGTGCCAGCAGCTTATCCCCACAGAACAATGAGCAGTTCTTC. It yields the protein CASSLSPQNNEQFF. The chain joins TRBV7-2 to TRBJ2-1; D remains ambiguous. Trimming took 2 bases from V and 5 from J, leaving 10 bases between them. This CDR3 comprises 14 residues. Germline V CDR1 and CDR2: SGHTA, FQGNSA.

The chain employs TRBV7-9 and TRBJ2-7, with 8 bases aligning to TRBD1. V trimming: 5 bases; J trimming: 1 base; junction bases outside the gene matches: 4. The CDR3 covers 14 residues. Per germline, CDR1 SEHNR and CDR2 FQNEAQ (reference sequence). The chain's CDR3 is CASSTTGESYEQYF. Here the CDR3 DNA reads TGTGCCAGCAGCACGACAGGGGAGTCCTACGAGCAGTACTTC.

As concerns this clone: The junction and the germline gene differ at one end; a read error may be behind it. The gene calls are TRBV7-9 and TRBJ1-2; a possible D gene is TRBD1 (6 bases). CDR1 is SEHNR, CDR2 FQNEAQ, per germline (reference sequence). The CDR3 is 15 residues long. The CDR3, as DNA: TGTTCCAGCAGCTTTTTTTCCGGGACAAACTATGGCTACACCTTC. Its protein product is CSSSFFSGTNYGYTF.

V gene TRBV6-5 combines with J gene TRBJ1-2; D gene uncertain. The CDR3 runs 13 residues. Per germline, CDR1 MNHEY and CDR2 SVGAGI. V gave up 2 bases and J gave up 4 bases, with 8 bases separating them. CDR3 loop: CASSYDILYGYTF. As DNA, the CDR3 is TGTGCCAGCAGTTACGACATCCTCTATGGCTACACCTTC.

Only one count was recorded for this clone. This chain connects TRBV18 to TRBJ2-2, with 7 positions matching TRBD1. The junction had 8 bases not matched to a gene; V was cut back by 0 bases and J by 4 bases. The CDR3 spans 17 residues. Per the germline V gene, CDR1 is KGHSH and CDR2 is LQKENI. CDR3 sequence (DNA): TGTGCCAGCTCACCACCGGCTGGGACAGCGGCCACCGGGGAGCTGTTTTTT. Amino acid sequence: CASSPPAGTAATGELFF.

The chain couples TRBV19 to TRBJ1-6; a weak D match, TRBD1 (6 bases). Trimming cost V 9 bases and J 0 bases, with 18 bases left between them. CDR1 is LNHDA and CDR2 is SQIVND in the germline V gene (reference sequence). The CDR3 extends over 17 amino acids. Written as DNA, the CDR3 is TGTGCCAGATTGTGGGGGCTCTGTCCCTCCTATAATTCACCCCTCCACTTT. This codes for CARLWGLCPSYNSPLHF.

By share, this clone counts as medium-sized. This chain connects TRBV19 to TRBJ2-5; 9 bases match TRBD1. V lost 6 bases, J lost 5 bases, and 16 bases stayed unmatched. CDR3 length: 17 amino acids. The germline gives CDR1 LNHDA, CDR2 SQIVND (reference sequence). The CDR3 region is CASSPIGGTGLKETQYF. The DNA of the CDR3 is TGTGCCAGTAGCCCAATCGGCGGGACAGGGTTAAAGGAGACCCAGTACTTC.

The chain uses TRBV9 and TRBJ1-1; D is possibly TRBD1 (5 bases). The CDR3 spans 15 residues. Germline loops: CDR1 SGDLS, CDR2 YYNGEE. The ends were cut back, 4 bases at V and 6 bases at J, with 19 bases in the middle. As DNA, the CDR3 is TGTGCCAGCAGCTTCAACGCGGGGGGTAGCGCTGAAGCTTTCTTT. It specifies CASSFNAGGSAEAFF.

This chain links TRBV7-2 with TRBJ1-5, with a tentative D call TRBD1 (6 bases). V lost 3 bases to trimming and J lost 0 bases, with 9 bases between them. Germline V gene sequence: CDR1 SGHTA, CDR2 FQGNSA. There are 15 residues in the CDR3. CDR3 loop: CASSFAGVSNQPQHF. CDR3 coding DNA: TGTGCCAGCAGCTTCGCAGGGGTTAGCAATCAGCCCCAGCATTTT.

The CDR3 here is CASSQTPGQGAGGYTF. In nucleotides, the CDR3 is TGCGCCAGCAGCCAAACACCGGGACAGGGGGCCGGTGGCTACACCTTC. The J gene is TRBJ1-2, the V gene TRBV4-3; 12 nucleotides match TRBD1. CDR1 and CDR2 (germline): LGHNA, YSLEER. The ends lost 2 bases at V and 7 bases at J; junction bases unmatched: 8. The CDR3 runs 16 residues.

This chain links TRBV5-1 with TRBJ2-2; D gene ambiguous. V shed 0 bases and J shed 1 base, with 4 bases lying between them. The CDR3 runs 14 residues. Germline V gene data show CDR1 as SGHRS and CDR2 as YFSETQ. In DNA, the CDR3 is TGCGCCAGCAGCTTGGCACTGAACACCGGGGAGCTGTTTTTT. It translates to CASSLALNTGELFF.

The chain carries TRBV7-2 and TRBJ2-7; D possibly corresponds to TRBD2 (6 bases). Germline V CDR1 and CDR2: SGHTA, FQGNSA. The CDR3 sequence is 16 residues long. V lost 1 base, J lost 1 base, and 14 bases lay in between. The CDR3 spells CASSLVRSAGSYEQYF. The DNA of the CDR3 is TGTGCCAGCAGCTTAGTTCGGTCCGCGGGGTCCTACGAGCAGTACTTC.